This is a list of T cell receptor beta chains from one sample in a study of blood T cell dynamics during melanoma immunotherapy. The protocol was immunoSEQ multiplex PCR, while the TCRdb copy is restricted to in-frame clones and leaves out a portion. The sample contains about 12,000 clones, roughly 90% of which appear only once. The sample consisted of blood, taken from a patient treated with checkpoint blockade. These receptors were taken from a human donor with melanoma. Both conserved end residues are part of each CDR3. The order of the fields is V gene, D gene, J gene, clone size, CDR3 protein, CDR3 DNA. A D gene is named only where the DNA matches it firmly. The size entry is marked missing in some rows and otherwise reads once, few, many or a size class.

TRBV2	TRBD2	TRBJ2-1	once	CASSGTGGVSYNEQFF	TGTGCCAGCAGTGGAACGGGGGGAGTGTCCTACAATGAGCAGTTCTTC
TRBV27	-	TRBJ1-5	once	CASSGRGRGNQPQHF	TGTGCCAGCAGTGGCAGGGGAAGGGGCAATCAGCCCCAGCATTTT
TRBV9	-	TRBJ2-2	-	CASSARLVAGELFF	TGTGCCAGCAGCGCAAGACTAGTCGCCGGGGAGCTGTTTTTT
TRBV6-1	-	TRBJ1-3	-	CASSDNSGNTIYF	TGTGCCAGCAGTGACAACTCTGGAAACACCATATATTTT
TRBV9	-	TRBJ1-3	-	CASSVGGYGRASGNTIYF	TGTGCCAGCAGCGTAGGAGGGTATGGCAGGGCCTCTGGAAACACCATATATTTT
TRBV30	TRBD1	TRBJ1-5	-	CAWSLYRTGGSNQPQHF	TGTGCCTGGAGTCTCTATCGGACAGGCGGTAGCAATCAGCCCCAGCATTTT
TRBV21-1	-	TRBJ2-7	-	CASSKARDRGVAAGPVSYEQYF	TGTGCCAGCAGCAAAGCCCGGGACAGGGGAGTTGCAGCGGGTCCTGTCTCCTACGAGCAGTACTTC
TRBV5-1	-	TRBJ1-1	-	CASSLDWVMNTEAFF	TGCGCCAGCAGCTTGGATTGGGTTATGAACACTGAAGCTTTCTTT
TRBV5-8	-	TRBJ1-5	-	CASSLRPGNQPQHF	TGTGCCAGCAGTCTTCGGCCAGGCAATCAGCCCCAGCATTTT
TRBV30	TRBD1	TRBJ1-3	-	CAWRLAGGFSSGNTIYF	TGTGCCTGGAGACTCGCAGGGGGCTTCAGCTCTGGAAACACCATATATTTT
TRBV5-6	-	TRBJ1-2	-	CASSSEAPYGYTF	TGTGCCAGCAGCTCAGAGGCGCCCTATGGCTACACCTTC
TRBV5-4	-	TRBJ1-5	-	CASSLPGPNQPQHF	TGTGCCAGCAGCCTGCCGGGACCCAATCAGCCCCAGCATTTT
TRBV7-9	TRBD2	TRBJ2-2	once	CASRTVAGPGELFF	TGTGCCAGCAGAACAGTAGCGGGCCCCGGGGAGCTGTTTTTT
TRBV19	-	TRBJ1-5	once	CASSPLALGNQPQHF	TGTGCCAGTAGCCCTCTAGCGCTAGGCAATCAGCCCCAGCATTTT
TRBV6-6	-	TRBJ2-7	-	CASSYDSSYEQYF	TGTGCCAGCAGTTATGACAGCTCCTACGAGCAGTACTTC
TRBV28	TRBD1	TRBJ1-5	-	CATRGPMNQPQHF	TGTGCGACGAGGGGGCCTATGAATCAGCCCCAGCATTTT
TRBV19	TRBD1	TRBJ1-2	-	CASSIGQGWLYGYTF	TGTGCCAGTAGTATCGGACAGGGATGGTTGTATGGCTACACCTTC
TRBV6-5	TRBD2	TRBJ2-1	-	CASTKREGSYNEQFF	TGTGCCAGCACCAAGCGGGAGGGCTCCTACAATGAGCAGTTCTTC
TRBV5-1	-	TRBJ2-1	-	CASSPSESWRANNEQFF	TGCGCCAGCAGCCCGTCGGAAAGTTGGCGGGCCAACAATGAGCAGTTCTTC
TRBV5-1	-	TRBJ2-5	-	CASSRGTGTVDGETQYF	TGCGCCAGCAGCAGGGGAACAGGGACCGTGGATGGAGAGACCCAGTACTTC
TRBV7-2	-	TRBJ1-1	-	CASSPSVTWANTEAFF	TGTGCCAGCAGCCCTAGTGTGACGTGGGCGAACACTGAAGCTTTCTTT
TRBV10-1	-	TRBJ2-3	once	CASSYWGGGTDTQYF	TGCGCCAGCAGCTACTGGGGAGGGGGAACAGATACGCAGTATTTT
TRBV19	TRBD1	TRBJ1-3	-	CASSMRGQGVSGNTIYF	TGTGCCAGTAGTATGAGGGGACAGGGAGTATCTGGAAACACCATATATTTT
TRBV21-1	-	TRBJ2-3	-	CASPQGARADTQYF	TGTGCCAGCCCCCAGGGGGCGCGCGCAGATACGCAGTATTTT
TRBV13	-	TRBJ1-2	-	CASSLIIEGNGYTF	TGTGCCAGCAGCTTAATAATCGAAGGGAATGGCTACACCTTC
TRBV6-5	-	TRBJ1-5	few	CASSYSWGQPQHF	TGTGCCAGCAGTTACTCATGGGGTCAGCCCCAGCATTTT
TRBV6-6	-	TRBJ2-1	-	CASSYSGLGASEQFF	TGTGCCAGCAGTTACTCCGGCTTGGGGGCCAGTGAGCAGTTCTTC
TRBV15	-	TRBJ2-3	-	CATRYEGLSTDTQYF	TGTGCCACCAGATACGAGGGATTGAGCACAGATACGCAGTATTTT
TRBV19	TRBD2	TRBJ2-1	-	CASSIGVTGLAGGEQFF	TGTGCCAGTAGTATAGGGGTGACGGGCCTAGCGGGAGGTGAGCAGTTCTTC
TRBV7-3	-	TRBJ2-7	-	CASSAGSRRGDEQYF	TGTGCCAGCAGCGCAGGGTCCAGGCGCGGGGACGAGCAGTACTTC
TRBV4-1	TRBD2	TRBJ2-5	-	CASSQKTSGGPGTQYF	TGCGCCAGCAGCCAAAAGACTAGCGGGGGGCCGGGGACCCAGTACTTC
TRBV5-1	-	TRBJ2-7	-	CASPQCPYEQYF	TGCGCCAGCCCACAATGCCCCTACGAGCAGTACTTC
TRBV7-5	-	TRBJ1-2	-	CVRSRHLGYTF	TGTGTCAGAAGCCGACACCTTGGCTACACCTTC
TRBV4-1	-	TRBJ2-3	once	CASSQDRRNTQYF	TGCGCCAGCAGCCAAGATCGGAGGAATACGCAGTATTTT